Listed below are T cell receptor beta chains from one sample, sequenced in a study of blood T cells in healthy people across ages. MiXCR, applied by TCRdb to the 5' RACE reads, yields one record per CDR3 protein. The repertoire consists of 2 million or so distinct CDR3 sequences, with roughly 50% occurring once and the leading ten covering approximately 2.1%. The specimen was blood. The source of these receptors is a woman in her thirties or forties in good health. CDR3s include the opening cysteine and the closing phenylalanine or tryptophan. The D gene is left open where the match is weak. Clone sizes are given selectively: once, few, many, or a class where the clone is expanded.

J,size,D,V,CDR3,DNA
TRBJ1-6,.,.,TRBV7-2,CASSKQGTTYNSPLHF,TGTGCCAGCAGCAAACAGGGTACCACCTATAATTCACCCCTCCACTTT
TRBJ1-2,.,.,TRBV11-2,CASRPDIPNYGYTF,TGTGCCAGCAGGCCGGACATCCCTAACTATGGCTACACCTTC
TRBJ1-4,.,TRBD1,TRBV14,CASRTRQGQEKLFF,TGTGCCAGCAGGACCAGACAGGGCCAGGAAAAACTGTTTTTT
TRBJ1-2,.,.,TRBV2,CVSSVGSNYGYTF,TGTGTCAGCAGTGTGGGGAGTAACTATGGCTACACCTTC
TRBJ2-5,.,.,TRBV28,CASSFYAVEPETQYF,TGTGCCAGCAGTTTTTATGCTGTAGAGCCCGAGACCCAGTACTTC
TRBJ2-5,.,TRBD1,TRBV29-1,CSVWLGQGRETQYF,TGCAGCGTTTGGTTGGGACAGGGAAGGGAGACCCAGTACTTC
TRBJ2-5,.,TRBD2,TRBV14,CASSQKLVTSGQETQYF,TGTGCCAGCAGCCAGAAACTGGTCACTAGCGGCCAAGAGACCCAGTACTTC
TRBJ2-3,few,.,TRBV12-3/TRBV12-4,CASSTPQGTITDTQYF,TGTGCCAGCAGTACTCCACAGGGAACTATCACAGATACGCAGTATTTT
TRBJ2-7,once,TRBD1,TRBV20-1,CSARIRDRGRGYSYEQYF,TGCAGTGCTCGGATCCGGGACAGGGGTCGGGGGTACTCCTACGAGCAGTACTTC
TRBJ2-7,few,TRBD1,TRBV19,CASSNPRDRIEQYF,TGTGCCAGTAGTAATCCCCGGGACAGAATCGAGCAGTACTTC